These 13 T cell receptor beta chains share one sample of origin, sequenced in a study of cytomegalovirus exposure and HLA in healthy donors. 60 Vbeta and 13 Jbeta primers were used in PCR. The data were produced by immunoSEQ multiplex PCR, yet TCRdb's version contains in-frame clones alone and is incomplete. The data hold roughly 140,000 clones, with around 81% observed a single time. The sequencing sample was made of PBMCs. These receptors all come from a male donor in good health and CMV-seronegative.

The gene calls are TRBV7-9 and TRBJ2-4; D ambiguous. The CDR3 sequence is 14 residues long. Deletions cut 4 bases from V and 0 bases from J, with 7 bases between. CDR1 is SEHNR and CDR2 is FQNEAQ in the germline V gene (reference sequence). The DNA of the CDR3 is TGTGCCAGCAGCTCAAACTTAGCCAAAAACATTCAGTACTTC. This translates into CASSSNLAKNIQYF.

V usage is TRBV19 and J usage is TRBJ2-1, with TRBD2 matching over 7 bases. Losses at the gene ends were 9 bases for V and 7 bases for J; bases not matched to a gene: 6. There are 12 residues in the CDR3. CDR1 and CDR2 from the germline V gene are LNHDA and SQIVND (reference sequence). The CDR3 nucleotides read TGTGCCAGCGGGGGGACTCCGAATGAGCAGTTCTTC. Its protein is CASGGTPNEQFF. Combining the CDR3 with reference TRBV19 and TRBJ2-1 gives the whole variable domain DGGITQSPKYLFRKEGQNVTLSCEQNLNHDAMYWYRQDPGQGLRLIYYSQIVNDFQKGDIAEGYSVSREKKESFPLTVTSAQKNPTAFYLCASGGTPNEQFFGPGTRLTVL.

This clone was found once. CDR3 region: CASNKDSPASTYLIYGYTF. In DNA form, the CDR3 reads TGCGCCAGCAACAAAGATTCCCCGGCTTCGACTTACCTTATCTATGGCTACACCTTC. The gene calls are TRBV5-1 and TRBJ1-2; no definite D call. Trimming took off 6 bases at V and 4 bases at J, with 31 bases between the two ends. Germline V gene lookup returns CDR1 SGHRS and CDR2 YFSETQ. The CDR3 sequence is 19 residues long.

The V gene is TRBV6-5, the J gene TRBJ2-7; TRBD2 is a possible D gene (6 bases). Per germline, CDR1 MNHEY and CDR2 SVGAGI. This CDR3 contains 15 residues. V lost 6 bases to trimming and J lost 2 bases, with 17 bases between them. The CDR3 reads CASRGHSGSPYEQYF. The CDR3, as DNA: TGTGCCAGCAGGGGCCATAGCGGTTCCCCCTACGAGCAGTACTTC.

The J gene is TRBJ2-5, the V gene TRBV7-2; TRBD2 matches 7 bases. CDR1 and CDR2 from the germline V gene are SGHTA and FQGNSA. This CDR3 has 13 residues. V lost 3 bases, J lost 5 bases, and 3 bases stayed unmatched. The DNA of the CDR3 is TGTGCCAGCAGCTTCAACGGGGGGGAGACCCAGTACTTC. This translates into CASSFNGGETQYF.

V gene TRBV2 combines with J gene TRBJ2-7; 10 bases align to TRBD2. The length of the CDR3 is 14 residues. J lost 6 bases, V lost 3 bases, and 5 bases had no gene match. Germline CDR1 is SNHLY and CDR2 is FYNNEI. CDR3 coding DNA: TGTGCCAGCAGTGAGACTAGCGGGTTAGGCGAGCAGTACTTC. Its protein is CASSETSGLGEQYF.

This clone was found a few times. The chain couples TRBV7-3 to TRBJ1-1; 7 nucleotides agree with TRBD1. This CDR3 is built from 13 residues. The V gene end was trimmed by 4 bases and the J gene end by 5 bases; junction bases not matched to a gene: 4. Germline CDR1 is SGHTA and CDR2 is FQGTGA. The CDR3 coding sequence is TGTGCCAGCAGCTCTTACAGGGGTACTGAAGCTTTCTTT. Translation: CASSSYRGTEAFF.

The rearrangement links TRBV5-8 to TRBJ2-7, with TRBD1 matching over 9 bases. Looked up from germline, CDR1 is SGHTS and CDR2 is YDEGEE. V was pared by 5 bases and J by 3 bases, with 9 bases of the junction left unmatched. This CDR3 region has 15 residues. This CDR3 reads CASRRAGQGIYEQYF. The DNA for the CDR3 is TGTGCCAGCAGACGCGCGGGACAGGGAATCTACGAGCAGTACTTC.

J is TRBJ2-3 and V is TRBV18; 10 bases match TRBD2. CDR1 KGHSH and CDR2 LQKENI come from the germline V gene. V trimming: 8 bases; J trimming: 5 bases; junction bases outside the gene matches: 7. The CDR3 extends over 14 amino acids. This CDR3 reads CASALAGLGDTQYF. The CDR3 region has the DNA TGTGCCAGCGCACTAGCGGGATTGGGAGATACGCAGTATTTT.

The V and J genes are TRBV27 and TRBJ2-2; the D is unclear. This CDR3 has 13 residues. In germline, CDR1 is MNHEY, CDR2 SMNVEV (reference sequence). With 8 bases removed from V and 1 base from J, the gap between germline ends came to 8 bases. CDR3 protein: CASRVMNTGELFF. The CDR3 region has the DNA TGTGCCAGCCGGGTTATGAACACCGGGGAGCTGTTTTTT.

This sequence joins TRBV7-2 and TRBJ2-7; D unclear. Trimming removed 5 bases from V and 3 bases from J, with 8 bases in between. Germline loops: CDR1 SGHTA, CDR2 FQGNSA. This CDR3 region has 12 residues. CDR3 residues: CASSLRNYEQYF. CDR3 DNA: TGTGCCAGCAGCCTCAGGAACTACGAGCAGTACTTC. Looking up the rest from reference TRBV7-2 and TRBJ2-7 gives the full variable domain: GAGVSQSPSNKVTEKGKDVELRCDPISGHTALYWYRQSLGQGLEFLIYFQGNSAPDKSGLPSDRFSAERTGGSVSTLTIQRTQQEDSAVYLCASSLRNYEQYFGPGTRLTVT.

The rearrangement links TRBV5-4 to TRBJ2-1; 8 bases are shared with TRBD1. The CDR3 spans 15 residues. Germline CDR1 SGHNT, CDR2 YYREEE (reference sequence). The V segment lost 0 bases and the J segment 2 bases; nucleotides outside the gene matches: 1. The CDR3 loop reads CASSLGRGPYNEQFF. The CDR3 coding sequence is TGTGCCAGCAGCTTGGGCAGGGGGCCCTACAATGAGCAGTTCTTC.

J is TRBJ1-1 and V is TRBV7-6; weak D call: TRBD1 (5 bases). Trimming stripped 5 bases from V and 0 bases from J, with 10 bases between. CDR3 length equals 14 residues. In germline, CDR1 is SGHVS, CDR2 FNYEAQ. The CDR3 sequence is CASSPTEMNTEAFF. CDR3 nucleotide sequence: TGTGCCAGCAGCCCGACAGAGATGAACACTGAAGCTTTCTTT.